The clone carrying this T cell receptor beta chain has only one observation. CDR1 and CDR2 from the germline V gene are SGHRS and YFSETQ. The CDR3 runs 18 residues. V was clipped by 0 bases and J by 4 bases; unmatched bases: 13. The assay was immunoSEQ multiplex PCR, and TCRdb's table has in-frame clones only and misses some. The sample includes around 2.1 million clones, approximately 94% of them seen just once. The data originate from a study of shared clonotypes between healthy human individuals. Sequenced sample: naive CD4+ T cells sorted from blood. This sample's subset: CD45RA+ positively selected. This sequence originates from a man between 18 and 35 years old in good health. The chain couples TRBV5-1 to TRBJ1-3, with 7 nucleotides matching TRBD1. The CDR3 loop is CASSLGGLRQGDGNTIYF. In DNA, the CDR3 is TGCGCCAGCAGCTTGGGAGGGCTACGGCAGGGGGACGGAAACACCATATATTTT.